This is a list of T cell receptor beta chains from one sample in a study of shared clonotypes between healthy human individuals. Clones were read by immunoSEQ multiplex PCR, and TCRdb kept only the in-frame ones, dropping some. Of roughly 2 million clones in the sample, 90% to 97% were seen once. Sequenced sample: naive CD4+ T cells sorted from blood. The receptor set was obtained from a man younger than 35 in good health. The CDR3 runs from the conserved cysteine through the conserved F or W. D genes are given only for firm matches. Not every row has a clone size; where given, it reads once, few, many or a size class.

d_call,j_call,clone_size,v_call,cdr3_aa,cdr3_nt
TRBD2,TRBJ2-3,NA,TRBV14,CASSRTAGGITDTQYF,TGTGCCAGCAGCCGCACAGCGGGGGGGATCACAGATACGCAGTATTTT
NA,TRBJ1-1,NA,TRBV19,CASSIRQADTEAFF,TGTGCCAGTAGTATCAGACAGGCGGACACTGAAGCTTTCTTT
TRBD2,TRBJ2-3,NA,TRBV5-1,CASLLDGLAGSTDTQYF,TGCGCCAGCCTATTGGACGGGCTAGCGGGGAGCACAGATACGCAGTATTTT
TRBD1,TRBJ2-1,NA,TRBV5-3,CARSLCRGILEQFF,TGTGCCAGAAGCTTGTGCAGGGGGATCCTAGAGCAGTTCTTC
NA,TRBJ1-1,NA,TRBV5-1,CASSLEGSNTEAFF,TGCGCCAGCAGCCTAGAAGGGTCGAACACTGAAGCTTTCTTT
NA,TRBJ2-7,NA,TRBV28,CASSLRGRPSSYEQYF,TGTGCCAGCAGTTTGCGAGGGAGGCCCTCCTCCTACGAGCAGTACTTC
TRBD1,TRBJ2-1,NA,TRBV10-2,CASSFTGVNEQFF,TGCGCCAGCTCTTTTACAGGGGTCAATGAGCAGTTCTTC
NA,TRBJ2-7,NA,TRBV14,CASSQDFQSEQYF,TGTGCCAGCAGCCAAGATTTTCAGTCCGAGCAGTACTTC
NA,TRBJ2-7,NA,TRBV6-1,CASSAEARGEEEQYF,TGTGCCAGCAGTGCTGAGGCCAGGGGGGAAGAGGAGCAGTACTTC
NA,TRBJ1-2,NA,TRBV5-4,CASSPDSNYGYTF,TGTGCCAGCAGTCCCGACAGCAACTATGGCTACACCTTC
NA,TRBJ1-1,NA,TRBV5-4,CASSLRQTTEAFF,TGTGCCAGCAGCTTGAGACAAACCACTGAAGCTTTCTTT
NA,TRBJ2-1,NA,TRBV6-6,CASKDREYNEQFF,TGTGCCAGCAAGGACAGAGAGTACAATGAGCAGTTCTTC
NA,TRBJ2-7,NA,TRBV7-9,CASSLDRLGSYEQYF,TGTGCCAGCAGCCTCGATCGACTTGGTTCCTACGAGCAGTACTTC
TRBD1,TRBJ1-4,NA,TRBV9,CASSSGQGAEKLFF,TGTGCCAGCAGCTCGGGACAGGGGGCGGAAAAACTGTTTTTT
NA,TRBJ2-3,NA,TRBV11-2,CASSLATRLDTQYF,TGTGCCAGCAGCTTAGCTACTAGACTGGATACGCAGTATTTT
TRBD1,TRBJ2-2,NA,TRBV7-2,CASSPQTGGTGELFF,TGTGCCAGCAGCCCTCAGACAGGGGGGACAGGGGAGCTGTTTTTT
NA,TRBJ1-3,NA,TRBV7-9,CASSFSPQGSGNTIYF,TGTGCCAGCAGCTTCTCCCCCCAGGGATCTGGAAACACCATATATTTT
NA,TRBJ2-3,NA,TRBV5-4,CASSLERGAGTDTQYF,TGTGCCAGCAGCTTGGAACGGGGAGCTGGCACAGATACGCAGTATTTT
NA,TRBJ1-1,NA,TRBV28,CASSSGTLNTEAFF,TGTGCCAGCAGTAGCGGGACTCTGAACACTGAAGCTTTCTTT
TRBD2,TRBJ2-5,NA,TRBV2,CATGRVQETQYF,TGTGCCACCGGGAGGGTCCAAGAGACCCAGTACTTC
TRBD1,TRBJ1-4,few,TRBV19,CASSGQGLEKLFF,TGTGCCAGTAGCGGACAGGGCCTGGAGAAACTGTTTTTT
TRBD2,TRBJ2-5,NA,TRBV5-1,CASRSGLAGWRETQYF,TGCGCCAGCAGATCAGGACTAGCGGGGTGGAGAGAGACCCAGTACTTC
TRBD1,TRBJ1-1,NA,TRBV30,CAWSDGQVNTEAFF,TGTGCCTGGAGTGACGGACAGGTGAACACTGAAGCTTTCTTT